These T cell receptor beta chains were read from a single sample in a study of blood T cell repertoires in COVID-19. Sequenced by immunoSEQ multiplex PCR; TCRdb stores in-frame clones only, minus some. The repertoire holds under 250,000 clones, with about 86% as singletons. Source material: peripheral blood. The source of these receptors is a middle-aged man with active or convalescent COVID-19. CDR3s include the opening cysteine and the closing phenylalanine or tryptophan. D genes are given only for firm matches. Rows may omit the clone size; those that give it use once, few, many or a size class.

-,TRBJ1-6,few,TRBV18,CASSPGALSSYNSPLHF,TGTGCCAGCTCCCCCGGAGCCTTGAGCTCCTATAATTCACCCCTCCACTTT
TRBD1,TRBJ1-3,-,TRBV3-1/TRBV3-2,CASSRDSLSGNTIYF,TGTGCCAGCAGCCGGGACAGCCTCTCTGGAAACACCATATATTTT
-,TRBJ1-5,-,TRBV28,CASSSEQGMSNQPQHF,TGTGCCAGCAGTTCAGAACAGGGAATGAGCAATCAGCCCCAGCATTTT
-,TRBJ1-1,-,TRBV7-2,CASSLYPGNTEAFF,TGTGCCAGCAGCTTATATCCCGGTAACACTGAAGCTTTCTTT
-,TRBJ2-5,few,TRBV13,CASSSNIEETQYF,TGTGCCAGCAGCTCAAACATTGAAGAGACCCAGTACTTC
-,TRBJ1-1,-,TRBV6-1,CASSEARMNTEAFF,TGTGCCAGCAGTGAAGCGCGGATGAACACTGAAGCTTTCTTT
TRBD1,TRBJ1-6,few,TRBV5-5,CASSLSPRTGVSPLHF,TGTGCCAGCAGCTTGTCCCCCCGGACAGGGGTTTCACCCCTCCACTTT
TRBD2,TRBJ2-7,-,TRBV9,CASSVEEAGAYEQYF,TGTGCCAGCAGCGTAGAAGAAGCGGGAGCCTACGAGCAGTACTTC
-,TRBJ1-3,once,TRBV12-3/TRBV12-4,CASSLRGNTIYF,TGTGCCAGCAGCTTGAGGGGAAACACCATATATTTT
-,TRBJ1-2,few,TRBV19,CASSIVAGDNGYTF,TGTGCCAGTAGTATAGTGGCAGGGGATAATGGCTACACCTTC
-,TRBJ1-6,-,TRBV6-5,CASTSGDSSHSPLHF,TGTGCCAGCACTTCCGGGGACTCCTCCCATTCACCCCTCCACTTT
TRBD2,TRBJ2-5,few,TRBV7-7,CASSPGTSGEETQYF,TGTGCCAGCAGCCCCGGGACTAGCGGGGAAGAGACCCAGTACTTC
TRBD1,TRBJ1-4,-,TRBV29-1,CSVRTGLNEKLFF,TGCAGCGTTAGGACAGGCCTTAATGAAAAACTGTTTTTT
-,TRBJ2-1,-,TRBV10-3,CAISDISTYNEQFF,TGTGCCATCAGTGATATTAGCACCTACAATGAGCAGTTCTTC
-,TRBJ1-1,-,TRBV19,CASSIVGRGLNTEAFF,TGTGCCAGTAGTATAGTCGGCAGGGGTTTGAACACTGAAGCTTTCTTT
-,TRBJ1-1,-,TRBV7-2,CASSLGTVSTEAFF,TGTGCCAGCAGCTTAGGGACTGTATCCACTGAAGCTTTCTTT
TRBD2,TRBJ2-7,-,TRBV5-4,CASSWGGEAYEQYF,TGTGCCAGCAGCTGGGGGGGGGAAGCATACGAGCAGTACTTC
TRBD1,TRBJ1-1,-,TRBV10-3,CAISEQGALTEAFF,TGTGCCATCAGTGAGCAGGGGGCGCTCACTGAAGCTTTCTTT
TRBD2,TRBJ2-5,-,TRBV12-5,CASGLGLALQETQYF,TGTGCTAGTGGTTTGGGACTAGCGCTCCAAGAGACCCAGTACTTC
-,TRBJ1-5,-,TRBV5-5,CASSLGEWGVYSNQPQHF,TGTGCCAGCAGCTTGGGGGAGTGGGGTGTTTATAGCAATCAGCCCCAGCATTTT
-,TRBJ1-5,few,TRBV19,CASSPLGGPAGSNQPQHF,TGTGCCAGTAGTCCCCTGGGAGGGCCGGCGGGTAGCAATCAGCCCCAGCATTTT
-,TRBJ1-1,-,TRBV27,CASSLRVGTEAFF,TGTGCCAGCAGTTTGAGGGTTGGAACTGAAGCTTTCTTT
TRBD2,TRBJ2-7,once,TRBV4-2,CASSQPGLAIASYEQYF,TGTGCCAGCAGCCAACCGGGACTAGCAATTGCTTCCTACGAGCAGTACTTC
-,TRBJ2-5,-,TRBV29-1,CSVARQETQYF,TGCAGCGTTGCCAGGCAAGAGACCCAGTACTTC
-,TRBJ1-2,-,TRBV9,CASSVAPRGGEYGYTF,TGTGCCAGCAGCGTAGCCCCCCGAGGGGGGGAGTATGGCTACACCTTC
-,TRBJ2-7,-,TRBV30,CAWSVQNGGYEQYF,TGTGCCTGGAGTGTACAGAATGGGGGGTACGAGCAGTACTTC
-,TRBJ1-2,-,TRBV27,CASSFGQNYGYTF,TGTGCCAGCAGTTTTGGACAGAACTATGGCTACACCTTC